The 17 T cell receptor beta chains in this list originate from one sample, sequenced in a study of shared clonotypes between healthy human individuals. The table came from immunoSEQ multiplex PCR; TCRdb's copy has only in-frame clones and leaves some out. Among about 1,500,000 clones, 96% were seen once, and the ten largest hold about 1.2%. The sequenced sample consisted of naive CD4+ T cells sorted from blood. The subset is: CD45RA+ positively selected. The receptor set was obtained from a man aged 25 to 40 in good health.

The V gene is TRBV2, the J gene TRBJ2-3, with 9 positions matching TRBD2. Per germline, CDR1 SNHLY and CDR2 FYNNEI. The CDR3 runs 15 residues. After removal of 7 bases from V and 2 bases from J, the junction contained 7 bases not matched to a gene. This CDR3 is CASKRLAANTDTQYF. CDR3 coding DNA: TGTGCCAGCAAAAGACTAGCGGCAAACACAGATACGCAGTATTTT. Filled out from reference TRBV2 and TRBJ2-3, the complete variable domain reads EPEVTQTPSHQVTQMGQEVILRCVPISNHLYFYWYRQILGQKVEFLVSFYNNEISEKSEIFDDQFSVERPDGSNFTLKIRSTKLEDSAMYFCASKRLAANTDTQYFGPGTRLTVL.

This clone was detected only a few times. The chain employs TRBV7-2 and TRBJ2-7; D perhaps matches TRBD1 (6 bases). The V end lost 3 bases, the J end lost 1 base, and 13 bases lay between the germline ends. This CDR3 is 15 amino acids long. Germline V gene lookup returns CDR1 SGHTA and CDR2 FQGNSA. CDR3 coding DNA: TGTGCCAGCAGCTTCAGGGGACCCCAATCCTACGAGCAGTACTTC. This codes for CASSFRGPQSYEQYF.

The chain is built from TRBV27 and TRBJ2-3, with 12 bases matching TRBD2. The length of the CDR3 is 20 residues. The junction had 13 bases not matched to a gene; V was cut back by 2 bases and J by 1 base. Looked up from germline, CDR1 is MNHEY and CDR2 is SMNVEV (reference sequence). The CDR3 region is CASSLRASGRAVGGTDTQYF. Written as DNA, the CDR3 is TGTGCCAGCAGTTTAAGGGCTAGCGGGAGGGCAGTGGGAGGCACAGATACGCAGTATTTT.

This clone was recorded only once. V and J are TRBV5-4 and TRBJ2-1; D may be TRBD1 (6 bases). This CDR3 contains 15 residues. V was trimmed by 4 bases and J by 2 bases, leaving 13 bases between them. Germline-derived CDR1 and CDR2 are SGHNT and YYREEE (reference sequence). CDR3 region: CASSLQQGAYNEQFF. The CDR3 region has the DNA TGTGCCAGCAGCCTCCAACAGGGAGCCTACAATGAGCAGTTCTTC.

The CDR3 nucleotides read TGTGCCAGTAGTATGCGGCTAGCGGGCGTCCACCCCACAGATACGCAGTATTTT. Its translation: CASSMRLAGVHPTDTQYF. The V gene is TRBV19, the J gene TRBJ2-3; 8 bases fit TRBD2. The trim removed 3 bases at V and 2 bases at J, leaving 13 bases unmatched. The CDR3 totals 18 residues. CDR1 and CDR2 from the germline V gene are LNHDA and SQIVND (reference sequence). The full variable domain, rest sourced from reference TRBV19 and TRBJ2-3, is DGGITQSPKYLFRKEGQNVTLSCEQNLNHDAMYWYRQDPGQGLRLIYYSQIVNDFQKGDIAEGYSVSREKKESFPLTVTSAQKNPTAFYLCASSMRLAGVHPTDTQYFGPGTRLTVL.

This clone has a single count. V usage is TRBV7-2 and J usage is TRBJ1-4, with 7 positions matching TRBD1. V lost 5 bases to trimming and J lost 2 bases; unmatched junction nucleotides: 11. Looked up from germline, CDR1 is SGHTA and CDR2 is FQGNSA. This CDR3 has 17 residues. The CDR3 reads CASSPRPTGITNEKLFF. The CDR3 DNA is TGTGCCAGCAGCCCTCGCCCGACAGGGATTACTAATGAAAAACTGTTTTTT.

The chain uses TRBV28 and TRBJ1-1; D perhaps matches TRBD1 (6 bases). CDR3 length: 14 amino acids. Germline V gene lookup returns CDR1 MDHEN and CDR2 SYDVKM. Deletions cut 8 bases from V and 1 base from J, with 14 bases between. As DNA, the CDR3 is TGTGCCAGCCAAGAGGGGGGTCAGAACACTGAAGCTTTCTTT. This codes for CASQEGGQNTEAFF.

In its sample, this clone was seen a few times. The chain employs TRBV6-1 and TRBJ2-7, with D perhaps TRBD1 (5 bases). Trimming cost V 7 bases and J 2 bases, with 18 bases left between them. The CDR3 extends over 15 amino acids. Germline V lookup: CDR1 MNHNS, CDR2 SASEGT. The DNA of the CDR3 is TGTGCCAGCACAGTAAGCACAGGAAAAGCCTACGAGCAGTACTTC. This encodes CASTVSTGKAYEQYF.

V usage is TRBV2 and J usage is TRBJ1-2, with 7 bases lining up with TRBD1. J lost 2 bases, V lost 7 bases, and 16 bases had no gene match. The CDR3 has 17 residues. Germline V CDR1 and CDR2: SNHLY, FYNNEI. The CDR3 sequence: CASTHRDSRFPNYGYTF. In DNA, the CDR3 is TGTGCCAGCACCCATCGGGACAGCCGCTTTCCAAACTATGGCTACACCTTC.

This rearrangement joins TRBV9 to TRBJ2-3; D call uncertain. CDR1 is SGDLS and CDR2 is YYNGEE in the germline V gene. This CDR3 comprises 12 residues. Between the trimmed V and J ends, which lost 3 bases and 6 bases, there was a span of 8 bases. The CDR3 DNA sequence: TGTGCCAGCAGCGCTCCTCGTGATACGCAGTATTTT. Amino acid sequence: CASSAPRDTQYF.

The rearrangement links TRBV27 to TRBJ2-5; D ambiguous. Germline lookup yields CDR1 MNHEY and CDR2 SMNVEV (reference sequence). This CDR3 is 11 amino acids long. Trimming removed 5 bases at V and 7 bases at J, with 8 bases between. CDR3 protein: CASSDDRTQYF. In DNA form, the CDR3 reads TGTGCCAGCAGTGACGATCGGACCCAGTACTTC.

In its sample, this clone was seen a few times. The sample carries other DNA sequences with the same CDR3. The chain links TRBV5-5 to TRBJ1-5; D might be TRBD1 (6 bases). The CDR3 totals 14 residues. The V end lost 0 bases, the J end lost 5 bases, and 9 bases lay between the germline ends. Germline V gives CDR1 SGHKS, CDR2 YYEKEE (reference sequence). The CDR3 loop reads CASSLVGGDQPQHF. The DNA for the CDR3 is TGTGCCAGCAGCTTGGTGGGGGGCGATCAGCCCCAGCATTTT.

V and J are TRBV21-1 and TRBJ1-2. TRBV21-1 constitutes a pseudogene. This CDR3 comprises 11 residues. The CDR3 loop reads CASILIPTGTF. The CDR3 DNA follows: TGTGCCAGCATCCTTATACCGACGGGAACCTTC.

The rearrangement uses TRBV4-1 and TRBJ1-2, with 7 nucleotides matching TRBD1. The trim removed 2 bases at V and 6 bases at J, leaving 6 bases unmatched. Germline lookup yields CDR1 MGHRA and CDR2 YSYEKL. This CDR3 spans 14 amino acids. The CDR3 region is CASSQRTGVDGYTF. In nucleotides, the CDR3 is TGCGCCAGCAGCCAACGTACAGGGGTAGATGGCTACACCTTC.

The genes are TRBV5-1 and TRBJ2-7, with 7 bases lining up with TRBD1. V shed 7 bases, J shed 0 bases, and the junction held 7 bases outside the gene matches. The CDR3 is 14 amino acids. Germline lookup yields CDR1 SGHRS and CDR2 YFSETQ. This CDR3 is CASAGTVNSYEQYF. For the CDR3, the DNA is TGCGCCAGCGCCGGGACAGTCAACTCCTACGAGCAGTACTTC.

This chain connects TRBV18 to TRBJ2-7, with 8 bases identical to TRBD2. The CDR3 length is 16 residues. CDR1 and CDR2 from the germline V gene are KGHSH and LQKENI. The V and J ends lost 3 bases and 3 bases, in that order; junction bases with no gene match: 10. The CDR3 here is CASSPLSGSGGYEQYF. CDR3 coding DNA: TGTGCCAGCTCACCGCTAAGCGGGAGCGGTGGCTACGAGCAGTACTTC. The full variable domain, rest sourced from reference TRBV18 and TRBJ2-7, is NAGVMQNPRHLVRRRGQEARLRCSPMKGHSHVYWYRQLPEEGLKFMVYLQKENIIDESGMPKERFSAEFPKEGPSILRIQQVVRGDSAAYFCASSPLSGSGGYEQYFGPGTRLTVT.

The chain has TRBV7-2 and TRBJ2-7, with 9 bases fitting TRBD2. J was trimmed by 4 bases and V by 4 bases; bases with no gene match: 8. Germline V gene data show CDR1 as SGHTA and CDR2 as FQGNSA. CDR3 length equals 15 residues. CDR3 nucleotide sequence: TGTGCCAGCAGCTCGGGACTAGCAGCCTTTTACGAGCAGTACTTC. Translation gives CASSSGLAAFYEQYF.